The 5 T cell receptor beta chains below all came from one sample that was sequenced in a study of radiotherapy plus CTLA-4 blockade in lung cancer. Method: immunoSEQ multiplex PCR; TCRdb's copy keeps in-frame clones and lacks some. Found here are 70,000 to 90,000 clones, 78% of them singletons; the top ten hold over 20%. Material: peripheral blood, obtained from a patient treated with radiotherapy plus ipilimumab. The receptors were sampled from a human donor with non-small cell lung cancer whose response to radiotherapy plus ipilimumab could not be evaluated. Some clones in this sample may be carry-over from other donors' samples.

The chain links TRBV28 to TRBJ2-1; the match to TRBD2 covers 8 bases. The CDR3 totals 15 residues. Looked up from germline, CDR1 is MDHEN and CDR2 is SYDVKM. The J segment lost 0 bases and the V segment lost 6 bases, leaving 4 bases of the junction unmatched. CDR3 sequence reads: CASSLAGISYNEQFF. Written as DNA, the CDR3 is TGTGCCAGCAGCTTAGCGGGGATCTCCTACAATGAGCAGTTCTTC. Full variable domain (remainder filled in from reference TRBV28 and TRBJ2-1): DVKVTQSSRYLVKRTGEKVFLECVQDMDHENMFWYRQDPGLGLRLIYFSYDVKMKEKGDIPEGYSVSREKKERFSLILESASTNQTSMYLCASSLAGISYNEQFFGPGTRLTVL.

The V and J genes are TRBV19 and TRBJ2-3; 9 nucleotides match TRBD1. V shed 3 bases, J shed 0 bases, and the junction held 7 bases outside the gene matches. From germline, CDR1 is LNHDA and CDR2 SQIVND (reference sequence). The CDR3 sequence is 17 residues long. The CDR3 nucleotides are TGTGCCAGTAGTATTACAGGGGGCCCTGGTAGCACAGATACGCAGTATTTT. Translation gives CASSITGGPGSTDTQYF.

The chain combines TRBV7-8 with TRBJ2-7; 9 nucleotides line up with TRBD2. Germline V CDR1 and CDR2: SGHVS, FQNEAQ. This CDR3 has 15 residues. Trimming removed 3 bases from V and 4 bases from J; junction bases left unmatched: 7. In nucleotides, the CDR3 is TGTGCCAGCAGCTTCTCGAGCGGGGGGAGGTACGAGCAGTACTTC. Amino acids: CASSFSSGGRYEQYF.

The chain carries TRBV19 and TRBJ2-6; D uncertain. This CDR3 has 15 amino acids. CDR1 is LNHDA and CDR2 is SQIVND in the germline V gene (reference sequence). With 3 bases removed from V and 3 bases from J, the gap between germline ends came to 9 bases. As DNA, the CDR3 is TGTGCCAGTAGTATCGGGTCGGTTGGGGCCAACGTCCTGACTTTC. The encoded protein is CASSIGSVGANVLTF.

The rearrangement joins TRBV27 to TRBJ1-1; 9 bases align to TRBD1. After removal of 5 bases from V and 1 base from J, the junction contained 26 bases not matched to a gene. CDR3 length: 22 residues. Germline-derived CDR1 and CDR2 are MNHEY and SMNVEV (reference sequence). CDR3 nucleotide sequence: TGTGCCAGCAGTCCCTCGGGGTCTCCCCCCCCCAACAGGGGGCGGCCGAACACTGAAGCTTTCTTT. Its translation is CASSPSGSPPPNRGRPNTEAFF.